Listed here are 21 T cell receptor beta chains from one sample, sequenced in a study of T cell repertoires in cytomegalovirus infection. TCRdb called the reads again in MiXCR, with one record for every CDR3 protein. The data hold around 300,000 distinct CDR3 sequences, with roughly 24% observed a single time. Sequencing input: PBMCs. These receptors were taken from a human donor in good health (CMV status not recorded). Some clones in this sample may be carry-over from other donors' samples.

By sample share, this clonotype is medium-sized (0.01 to 0.1%). This chain joins TRBV7-8 and TRBJ2-7; D could derive from TRBD1 or TRBD2 (5 bases each). Germline CDR1 is SGHVS and CDR2 is FQNEAQ. Deletions cut 3 bases from V and 0 bases from J, with 12 bases between. This CDR3 has 15 amino acids. The CDR3 region has the DNA TGTGCCAGCAGCTTGTGGCAGGGACCCTCCTACGAGCAGTACTTC. It yields the protein CASSLWQGPSYEQYF.

V and J are TRBV6-2 or TRBV6-3 and TRBJ1-5; 10 bases line up with TRBD1. Germline-derived CDR1 and CDR2 are MNHEY and SVGEGT. Unmatched junction bases numbered 9, after V lost 6 bases and J lost 4 bases. This CDR3 is built from 16 residues. CDR3 loop: CASRAHEGQGNQPQHF. DNA for the CDR3: TGTGCCAGCAGAGCGCACGAGGGACAGGGGAATCAGCCCCAGCATTTT.

The chain has TRBV7-9 and TRBJ2-2, with D unresolved. Trimming shortened V by 3 bases and J by 6 bases, and 5 bases separated the two germline ends. CDR1 SEHNR and CDR2 FQNEAQ come from the germline V gene (reference sequence). The CDR3 runs to 12 residues. This CDR3 is CASSFTPGELFF. The CDR3 nucleotides read TGTGCCAGCAGCTTTACCCCCGGGGAGCTGTTTTTT.

A few counts support this clonotype. The chain employs TRBV29-1 and TRBJ2-3, with a possible D match to TRBD1 (6 bases). The CDR3 has 14 residues. V was cut by 7 bases and J by 0 bases, with 14 bases left in between. The germline V gene encodes CDR1 SQVTM and CDR2 ANQGSEA. The CDR3 coding sequence is TGCAGCGCGGCGACAGGACTTAGCACAGATACGCAGTATTTT. Amino acid sequence: CSAATGLSTDTQYF.

This clonotype has a count of ten or more. The chain combines TRBV7-9 with TRBJ2-5; 9 positions match TRBD2. V was clipped by 5 bases and J by 5 bases; unmatched bases: 12. Looked up from germline, CDR1 is SEHNR and CDR2 is FQNEAQ (reference sequence). This CDR3 region has 16 residues. The CDR3 is CASSPPGLAAVETQYF. CDR3 in DNA: TGTGCCAGCAGCCCCCCGGGACTAGCCGCGGTCGAGACCCAGTACTTC.

The chain couples TRBV11-2 to TRBJ2-2; no clear D. Between the trimmed V and J ends, which lost 1 base and 3 bases, there was a span of 6 bases. This CDR3 is built from 14 residues. Germline V gene sequence: CDR1 SGHAT, CDR2 FQNNGV. The CDR3 here is CASSLVTYTGELFF. The CDR3 nucleotides are TGTGCCAGCAGCTTAGTAACCTACACCGGGGAGCTGTTTTTT.

This clonotype was found a few times. The rearrangement uses TRBV18 and TRBJ1-3; tentative D call: TRBD1 (5 bases). The CDR3 is made up of 15 amino acids. Trimming took off 2 bases at V and 0 bases at J, with 8 bases between the two ends. Looked up from germline, CDR1 is KGHSH and CDR2 is LQKENI. In nucleotides, the CDR3 is TGTGCCAGCTCACCAGGGGCCGACTCTGGAAACACCATATATTTT. Translating gives CASSPGADSGNTIYF.

There are many counts of this clonotype. This sequence joins TRBV7-2 and TRBJ2-1; no reliable D call. Per germline, CDR1 SGHTA and CDR2 FQGNSA. The CDR3 is made up of 16 amino acids. The V end lost 5 bases, the J end lost 0 bases, and 14 bases lay between the germline ends. CDR3 residues: CASSTSIDLSYNEQFF. The CDR3 coding sequence is TGTGCCAGCAGCACATCGATCGACCTCTCCTACAATGAGCAGTTCTTC.

In this sample, this clonotype turned up many times. The chain joins TRBV7-8 to TRBJ2-7; D is ambiguous. This CDR3 contains 15 residues. Trimming took off 5 bases at V and 1 base at J, with 15 bases between the two ends. Germline lookup yields CDR1 SGHVS and CDR2 FQNEAQ. The CDR3 sequence is CASSRGRDRSYEQYF. The CDR3 coding sequence is TGTGCCAGCAGCCGAGGTAGGGATCGGTCCTACGAGCAGTACTTC.

The chain recombines TRBV28 with TRBJ1-1, with no clear D. This CDR3 spans 12 amino acids. V shed 5 bases and J shed 6 bases, with 10 bases lying between them. Germline V lookup: CDR1 MDHEN, CDR2 SYDVKM. The chain's CDR3 is CASSKVVAEAFF. The CDR3 nucleotides read TGTGCCAGCAGTAAGGTCGTGGCTGAAGCTTTCTTT.

The rearrangement links TRBV28 to TRBJ2-7; D might be TRBD2 (6 bases). The CDR3 is 13 residues long. V gave up 8 bases and J gave up 4 bases, with 15 bases separating them. CDR1 and CDR2 from the germline V gene are MDHEN and SYDVKM. CDR3 amino acids: CASQWGVSYEQYF. The CDR3 DNA sequence: TGTGCCAGCCAGTGGGGGGTGTCATACGAGCAGTACTTC.

This chain links TRBV29-1 with TRBJ1-2; D is possibly TRBD1 (5 bases). The CDR3 spans 13 residues. Trimming stripped 6 bases from V and 8 bases from J, with 19 bases between. CDR1 is SQVTM and CDR2 is ANQGSEA in the germline V gene. In nucleotides, the CDR3 is TGCAGCGTCAACACAGGCCGGACTTGGGGCTACACCTTC. Translated, it gives CSVNTGRTWGYTF.

This clonotype was observed at least ten times. This rearrangement joins TRBV6-2 or TRBV6-3 to TRBJ2-1; 7 bases fit TRBD2. The length of the CDR3 is 16 residues. Germline CDR1 is MNHEY and CDR2 is SVGEGT. Unmatched junction bases numbered 13, after V lost 6 bases and J lost 5 bases. The CDR3 DNA reads TGTGCCAGCAGCCCACTCGGACTAGGAGCGGACAATGAGCAGTTCTTC. Translated, it gives CASSPLGLGADNEQFF.

This chain links TRBV29-1 with TRBJ2-5; TRBD2 is a possible D gene (6 bases). V was cut by 8 bases and J by 4 bases, with 17 bases left in between. Germline V lookup: CDR1 SQVTM, CDR2 ANQGSEA. The CDR3 has 13 residues. DNA for the CDR3: TGCAGCACTTGGGGGGAGCGTGGAGAGACCCAGTACTTC. Translating gives CSTWGERGETQYF.

This clonotype showed up just a few times. The chain uses TRBV15 and TRBJ1-6, with D possibly matching TRBD1 (6 bases). CDR1 LNHNV and CDR2 YYDKDF come from the germline V gene (reference sequence). V was clipped by 0 bases and J by 8 bases, with 8 bases between them. The CDR3 covers 14 residues. This chain's CDR3 is CATSREQGYSPLHF. The CDR3 DNA follows: TGTGCCACCAGCAGAGAGCAGGGGTATTCACCCCTCCACTTT.

This chain uses TRBV24-1 with TRBJ2-5; 7 nucleotides line up with TRBD1. Germline V gene lookup returns CDR1 KGHDR and CDR2 SFDVKD. CDR3 size: 16 residues. The junction had 7 bases not matched to a gene; V was cut back by 4 bases and J by 0 bases. The CDR3 nucleotides read TGTGCCACCAGTGAAACCGGGACAGAGAACCAAGAGACCCAGTACTTC. Translation: CATSETGTENQETQYF.

This clonotype was seen repeatedly, ten times or more. This chain joins TRBV7-2 and TRBJ1-2, with no clear D. V lost 0 bases and J 0 bases, leaving 8 bases between the germline ends. The CDR3 totals 15 residues. Germline CDR1 is SGHTA and CDR2 is FQGNSA. The CDR3 nucleotides read TGTGCCAGCAGCTTAGCGGTCAGACCTAACTATGGCTACACCTTC. This encodes CASSLAVRPNYGYTF.

The chain carries TRBV5-1 and TRBJ2-7; 10 nucleotides align to TRBD1. V lost 6 bases and J lost 5; bases outside the gene matches: 8. The CDR3 runs 14 residues. CDR1 is SGHRS, CDR2 YFSETQ, per germline. CDR3 region: CASKPDRGSHEQYF. Here the CDR3 DNA reads TGCGCCAGCAAACCGGACAGGGGGAGCCACGAGCAGTACTTC.

The V gene is TRBV28, the J gene TRBJ2-7; 9 bases agree with TRBD2. The CDR3 is 16 residues long. J gave up 3 bases and V 6 bases, and 12 bases lay outside the gene matches. Germline CDR1 reads MDHEN; CDR2 reads SYDVKM. CDR3 in DNA: TGTGCCAGCAGCCCGCCGGGACTAGCTGGCATCTACGAGCAGTACTTC. This gives the protein CASSPPGLAGIYEQYF.

The CDR3, as DNA: TGTGCCAGCAGTTTAGCGGACGGGGAGCTGTTTTTT. This encodes CASSLADGELFF. The chain recombines TRBV12-3 or TRBV12-4 with TRBJ2-2; D unresolved. The CDR3 totals 12 residues. V was shortened by 0 bases and J by 7 bases, with 3 bases between the two germline ends.

V gene TRBV15 combines with J gene TRBJ2-3; 16 positions agree with TRBD2. The V gene end was trimmed by 5 bases and the J gene end by 4 bases; junction bases not matched to a gene: 6. The CDR3 sequence is 17 residues long. Germline V gives CDR1 LNHNV, CDR2 YYDKDF (reference sequence). The CDR3, as DNA: TGTGCCACCAGCCCCGGGACTAGCGGGGGGGCCGCAGATACGCAGTATTTT. This translates into CATSPGTSGGAADTQYF.